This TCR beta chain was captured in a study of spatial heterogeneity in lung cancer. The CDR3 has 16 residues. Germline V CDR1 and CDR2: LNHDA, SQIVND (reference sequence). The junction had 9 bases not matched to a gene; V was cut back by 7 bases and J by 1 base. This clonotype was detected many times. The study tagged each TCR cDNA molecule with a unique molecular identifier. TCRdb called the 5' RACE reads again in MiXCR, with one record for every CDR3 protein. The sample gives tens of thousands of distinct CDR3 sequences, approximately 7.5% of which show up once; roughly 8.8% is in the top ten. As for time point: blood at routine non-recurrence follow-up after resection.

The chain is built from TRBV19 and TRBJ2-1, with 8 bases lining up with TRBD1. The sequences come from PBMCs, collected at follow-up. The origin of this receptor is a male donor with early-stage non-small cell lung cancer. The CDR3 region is CASIPTGALSYNEQFF. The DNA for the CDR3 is TGTGCCAGTATCCCGACAGGGGCCCTATCCTACAATGAGCAGTTCTTC. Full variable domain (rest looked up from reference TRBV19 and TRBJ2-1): DGGITQSPKYLFRKEGQNVTLSCEQNLNHDAMYWYRQDPGQGLRLIYYSQIVNDFQKGDIAEGYSVSREKKESFPLTVTSAQKNPTAFYLCASIPTGALSYNEQFFGPGTRLTVL.